This T cell receptor beta chain comes out of a study of cytomegalovirus exposure and HLA in healthy donors. In the PCR, 60 Vbeta and 13 Jbeta primers were used. Libraries were prepared by immunoSEQ multiplex PCR; TCRdb keeps only in-frame clonotypes and omits some of them. The table has 150,000 to 200,000 clones, approximately 71% seen once. For this clone: The junction and the germline gene differ at one end; a read error may be behind it.

CDR1 and CDR2 from the germline V gene are SEHNR and FQNEAQ (reference sequence). CDR3 length equals 12 residues. The sequencing input was PBMCs. J is TRBJ2-7 and V is TRBV7-9; TRBD1 agrees at 7 bases. The TCR originated in a male donor in good health and CMV-seronegative. The CDR3 region is CSSSQGEYEQYF. The CDR3 coding sequence is TGTTCCAGCAGCCAGGGGGAATACGAGCAGTACTTC.